The 28 T cell receptor beta chains listed next were all sequenced from one sample in a study of T cell changes during pregnancy in multiple sclerosis. Data came from immunoSEQ multiplex PCR; TCRdb stores just in-frame clones and leaves some out. In the table there are some 100,000 clones, 90% to 95% of which are singletons. Sequenced material: peripheral blood, taken in the second trimester of pregnancy. The source is a female donor with multiple sclerosis, enrolled in a pregnancy study.

V usage is TRBV28 and J usage is TRBJ1-2, with D possibly being TRBD1 (6 bases). The CDR3 contains 14 residues. CDR1 and CDR2 from the germline V gene are MDHEN and SYDVKM. With 2 bases removed from V and 6 bases from J, the gap between germline ends came to 13 bases. The CDR3 here is CASSLRGHPDGYTF. The CDR3 DNA reads TGTGCCAGCAGTTTAAGGGGACACCCGGATGGCTACACCTTC.

The chain couples TRBV7-9 to TRBJ1-2; D possibly corresponds to TRBD1 (5 bases). CDR3 length: 15 amino acids. CDR1 and CDR2 from the germline V gene are SEHNR and FQNEAQ (reference sequence). Deletions cut 0 bases from V and 8 bases from J, with 16 bases between. CDR3 residues: CASSLADAGQGGYTF. The CDR3 bases are TGTGCCAGCAGCTTAGCTGACGCAGGGCAAGGCGGCTACACCTTC.

The rearrangement uses TRBV19 and TRBJ1-2; 11 nucleotides agree with TRBD1. The CDR3 totals 16 residues. Germline V lookup: CDR1 LNHDA, CDR2 SQIVND (reference sequence). With 6 bases clipped from V and 4 bases from J, the junction kept 10 bases outside the gene matches. For the CDR3, the DNA is TGTGCCAGTAGGGGACAGGGGGTTCAAGTTTTCTATGGCTACACCTTC. Translated, it gives CASRGQGVQVFYGYTF.

The rearrangement uses TRBV11-2 and TRBJ2-7, with 8 bases aligning to TRBD1. The CDR3 length is 14 residues. The V and J ends lost 1 base and 6 bases, in that order; junction bases with no gene match: 5. Germline CDR1 SGHAT, CDR2 FQNNGV. As DNA, the CDR3 is TGTGCCAGCAGCTTAGTACAGGGGGTATCCGAGCAGTACTTC. As protein: CASSLVQGVSEQYF.

J is TRBJ1-1 and V is TRBV6-6; possibly TRBD1 for D (5 bases). The germline V gene has CDR1 MNHNY and CDR2 SVGAGI (reference sequence). The CDR3 has 13 residues. V was shortened by 4 bases and J by 4 bases, with 10 bases between the two germline ends. Here the CDR3 DNA reads TGTGCCAGCAGTTCTGGGGCGTCCACTGAAGCTTTCTTT. This codes for CASSSGASTEAFF.

The chain employs TRBV18 and TRBJ2-7; maybe TRBD2 (6 bases). Germline CDR1 KGHSH, CDR2 LQKENI. V shed 2 bases and J shed 5 bases, with 10 bases lying between them. The CDR3 sequence is 13 residues long. CDR3 nucleotide sequence: TGTGCCAGCTCACCAGGGACTCCGGACGAGCAGTACTTC. It yields the protein CASSPGTPDEQYF.

The chain links TRBV29-1 to TRBJ2-7; D is perhaps TRBD2 (6 bases). The CDR3 covers 13 residues. Germline V gene sequence: CDR1 SQVTM, CDR2 ANQGSEA. The V end lost 4 bases, the J end lost 7 bases, and 17 bases lay between the germline ends. The CDR3 protein is CSVVEGGAGEQYF. The CDR3 DNA sequence: TGCAGCGTTGTTGAAGGCGGGGCAGGGGAGCAGTACTTC.

The V and J genes are TRBV5-8 and TRBJ2-3, with D tentatively TRBD2 (6 bases). Trimming left V 4 bases short and J 4 bases short, with 16 bases between. Germline values: CDR1 SGHTS, CDR2 YDEGEE. The CDR3 runs to 15 residues. This CDR3 is CASSPYGTVPDTQYF. The CDR3 bases are TGTGCCAGCAGCCCTTACGGGACTGTCCCAGATACGCAGTATTTT.

The J gene is TRBJ2-7, the V gene TRBV7-8; 8 bases match TRBD2. CDR1 and CDR2 (germline): SGHVS, FQNEAQ. There are 16 residues in the CDR3. With V trimmed by 4 bases and J by 3 bases, 11 bases remained unmatched. The CDR3 sequence is CASSSDGFGGGYEQYF. DNA of the CDR3: TGTGCCAGCAGCTCGGACGGCTTCGGGGGGGGCTACGAGCAGTACTTC.

The chain combines TRBV15 with TRBJ1-1; 9 bases align to TRBD1. J gave up 5 bases and V 2 bases, and 3 bases lay outside the gene matches. This CDR3 contains 14 residues. Germline-derived CDR1 and CDR2 are LNHNV and YYDKDF (reference sequence). The CDR3 nucleotides are TGTGCCACCAGCAGAACCGGGACAGGGACTGAAGCTTTCTTT. Its protein is CATSRTGTGTEAFF.

This chain connects TRBV7-2 to TRBJ2-3; 11 nucleotides align to TRBD2. Germline values: CDR1 SGHTA, CDR2 FQGNSA. The CDR3 extends over 14 amino acids. V gave up 4 bases and J gave up 5 bases; unmatched junction bases: 2. CDR3 sequence reads: CASSSGLAGDTQYF. Here the CDR3 DNA reads TGTGCCAGCAGCTCAGGACTAGCGGGAGATACGCAGTATTTT. Based on the CDR3 plus reference TRBV7-2 and TRBJ2-3, the full variable domain is GAGVSQSPSNKVTEKGKDVELRCDPISGHTALYWYRQSLGQGLEFLIYFQGNSAPDKSGLPSDRFSAERTGGSVSTLTIQRTQQEDSAVYLCASSSGLAGDTQYFGPGTRLTVL.

The chain recombines TRBV6-1 with TRBJ2-3; 7 positions match TRBD1. The ends lost 2 bases at V and 4 bases at J; junction bases unmatched: 9. The germline gives CDR1 MNHNS, CDR2 SASEGT. There are 16 residues in the CDR3. The CDR3 region is CASSEWETGSSDTQYF. In DNA form, the CDR3 reads TGTGCCAGCAGTGAATGGGAGACAGGGAGCTCAGATACGCAGTATTTT.

V and J are TRBV10-2 and TRBJ1-2; no clear D gene. CDR3 length: 12 amino acids. V was trimmed by 6 bases and J by 3 bases, leaving 8 bases between them. The germline gives CDR1 WSHSY, CDR2 SAAADI. The CDR3 protein is CASRDGDYGYTF. CDR3 sequence (DNA): TGCGCCAGCAGGGACGGGGACTATGGCTACACCTTC.

The rearrangement uses TRBV10-3 and TRBJ2-2, with TRBD1 identical over 7 bases. The CDR3 is made up of 17 amino acids. Germline V gives CDR1 ENHRY, CDR2 SYGVKD. V was clipped by 5 bases and J by 4 bases; unmatched bases: 13. CDR3 DNA: TGTGCCATCAGTAGTTTCCACCCAGGGGGATTCACCGGGGAGCTGTTTTTT. Its translation: CAISSFHPGGFTGELFF.

The gene calls are TRBV7-6 and TRBJ2-1; 15 nucleotides match TRBD2. This CDR3 has 19 residues. The V gene's germline CDR1 is SGHVS and CDR2 FNYEAQ. After removal of 5 bases from V and 2 bases from J, the junction contained 10 bases not matched to a gene. The CDR3 DNA is TGTGCCAGCAGCCTCCGGACTAGCGGGAGGGGATCCCCCTACAATGAGCAGTTCTTC. This translates into CASSLRTSGRGSPYNEQFF.

Here the CDR3 reads CASSPDSRMSTDTQYF. CDR3 in DNA: TGTGCCAGCTCACCAGACAGTAGGATGAGCACAGATACGCAGTATTTT. The chain carries TRBV18 and TRBJ2-3, with D perhaps matching TRBD1 (5 bases). The V gene's germline CDR1 is KGHSH and CDR2 LQKENI. This CDR3 is built from 16 residues. Trimming left V 2 bases short and J 0 bases short, with 12 bases between.

The CDR3 spells CASSKQQGGGANVLTF. Written as DNA, the CDR3 is TGTGCCAGTAGTAAGCAACAGGGTGGTGGGGCCAACGTCCTGACTTTC. The rearrangement links TRBV19 to TRBJ2-6, with a weak D call TRBD1 (6 bases). Between the trimmed V and J ends, which lost 4 bases and 3 bases, there was a span of 13 bases. This CDR3 is built from 16 residues. Germline lookup yields CDR1 LNHDA and CDR2 SQIVND (reference sequence). The full variable domain, rest sourced from reference TRBV19 and TRBJ2-6, is DGGITQSPKYLFRKEGQNVTLSCEQNLNHDAMYWYRQDPGQGLRLIYYSQIVNDFQKGDIAEGYSVSREKKESFPLTVTSAQKNPTAFYLCASSKQQGGGANVLTFGAGSRLTVL.

The V and J genes are TRBV18 and TRBJ1-5; maybe TRBD1 (5 bases). CDR3 length: 15 amino acids. Germline V gene lookup returns CDR1 KGHSH and CDR2 LQKENI. V was cut by 3 bases and J by 1 base, with 10 bases left in between. This CDR3 is CASSPVRQSNQPQHF. For the CDR3, the DNA is TGTGCCAGCTCACCCGTGAGACAGAGCAATCAGCCCCAGCATTTT.

The rearrangement joins TRBV7-6 to TRBJ1-1, with 8 bases fitting TRBD1. The CDR3 has 18 residues. From germline, CDR1 is SGHVS and CDR2 FNYEAQ. The V and J ends lost 1 base and 2 bases, in that order; junction bases with no gene match: 12. CDR3 nucleotide sequence: TGTGCCAGCAGCTTAGGACCAGTGACAGGGGTTGGAAACACTGAAGCTTTCTTT. Residues: CASSLGPVTGVGNTEAFF.

This chain joins TRBV11-3 and TRBJ1-3; D not resolved. The CDR3 sequence is 13 residues long. V lost 2 bases, J lost 2 bases, and 4 bases lay in between. From germline, CDR1 is SGHNT and CDR2 YENEEA. CDR3 sequence (DNA): TGTGCCAGCAGCTTAAATACTGGAAACACCATATATTTT. Protein product: CASSLNTGNTIYF.

This clone was counted between two and nine times. The chain combines TRBV7-3 with TRBJ1-1; the match to TRBD1 covers 8 bases. CDR3 length: 14 residues. V shed 5 bases and J 1 base; nucleotides not matched to a gene: 3. Germline CDR1 and CDR2: SGHTA and FQGTGA. As DNA, the CDR3 is TGTGCCAGCAGCCCGGGACAGGCGAACACTGAAGCTTTCTTT. It is translated as CASSPGQANTEAFF.

V is TRBV9 and J is TRBJ1-1; 8 bases are a match to TRBD1. Germline trimming cut 4 bases from V and 5 bases from J; bases unmatched to any gene: 10. The germline V gene encodes CDR1 SGDLS and CDR2 YYNGEE. The CDR3 runs to 15 residues. Here the CDR3 reads CASSPLTGAGTEAFF. CDR3 nucleotides: TGTGCCAGCAGCCCTTTGACAGGGGCCGGGACTGAAGCTTTCTTT.

V and J are TRBV19 and TRBJ1-2; tentative D call: TRBD1 (6 bases). Germline V gene data show CDR1 as LNHDA and CDR2 as SQIVND (reference sequence). The ends were cut back, 4 bases at V and 7 bases at J, with 10 bases in the middle. The CDR3 loop spans 12 amino acids. The CDR3 loop is CASSTARGGYTF. CDR3 bases: TGTGCCAGTAGTACCGCCAGGGGTGGCTACACCTTC.

The gene calls are TRBV6-5 and TRBJ1-5; a possible D gene is TRBD1 (5 bases). From germline, CDR1 is MNHEY and CDR2 SVGAGI. The CDR3 runs 14 residues. V gave up 2 bases and J gave up 8 bases, with 13 bases separating them. The CDR3 nucleotides are TGTGCCAGCAGTTACGACAGACTCGGAAAGCCCCAGCATTTT. Translated, it gives CASSYDRLGKPQHF.

This chain uses TRBV30 with TRBJ2-1; a weak D match, TRBD2 (6 bases). Trimming cost V 1 base and J 2 bases, with 15 bases left between them. This CDR3 is built from 16 residues. CDR1 is GTSNPN, CDR2 SVGIG, per germline (reference sequence). The CDR3 loop is CAWSGGGRPAYNEQFF. For the CDR3, the DNA is TGTGCCTGGAGTGGAGGAGGGAGGCCCGCCTACAATGAGCAGTTCTTC. The complete variable domain, with remaining parts taken from reference TRBV30 and TRBJ2-1, reads SQTIHQWPATLVQPVGSPLSLECTVEGTSNPNLYWYRQAAGRGLQLLFYSVGIGQISSEVPQNLSASRPQDRQFILSSKKLLLSDSGFYLCAWSGGGRPAYNEQFFGPGTRLTVL.

The chain has TRBV5-1 and TRBJ2-5; D may be TRBD1 (7 bases). With 0 bases removed from V and 1 base from J, the gap between germline ends came to 10 bases. Germline CDR1 SGHRS, CDR2 YFSETQ. The length of the CDR3 is 15 residues. Written as DNA, the CDR3 is TGCGCCAGCAGCTTGGCAGGGGGGCTCCAAGAGACCCAGTACTTC. This encodes CASSLAGGLQETQYF.

CDR3 nucleotide sequence: TGTGCCAGCAGCGTAGGAGCAGGGATCTATGGCTACACCTTC. This gives the protein CASSVGAGIYGYTF. This sequence joins TRBV9 and TRBJ1-2; D may be TRBD1 (5 bases). The length of the CDR3 is 14 residues. Trimming removed 0 bases from V and 4 bases from J, with 10 bases in between. CDR1 and CDR2 from the germline V gene are SGDLS and YYNGEE.

The rearrangement joins TRBV5-1 to TRBJ1-5, with 7 bases identical to TRBD1. This CDR3 spans 13 amino acids. Germline CDR1 and CDR2: SGHRS and YFSETQ. Trimming removed 4 bases from V and 4 bases from J; junction bases left unmatched: 2. CDR3 loop: CASSEQGNQPQHF. The CDR3 DNA sequence: TGCGCCAGCAGCGAACAGGGGAATCAGCCCCAGCATTTT. The full variable domain, completed using reference TRBV5-1 and TRBJ1-5, is KAGVTQTPRYLIKTRGQQVTLSCSPISGHRSVSWYQQTPGQGLQFLFEYFSETQRNKGNFPGRFSGRQFSNSRSEMNVSTLELGDSALYLCASSEQGNQPQHFGDGTRLSIL.